The 16 T cell receptor beta chains given below trace back to one sample, sequenced in a study of T-cell reconstitution after alpha-beta-depleted transplantation in children. Unique molecular identifiers were used to barcode this TCRbeta library. Each CDR3 protein is one row after TCRdb ran MiXCR on the PCR reads. The sample has around 370,000 distinct CDR3 sequences, around 10% seen once. The sequencing here drew on PBMCs from the stem cell graft donor, taken from the stem cell graft. The receptors shown here come from a human donor who donated a stem cell graft to a child with acute lymphoblastic leukemia.

This clonotype was observed a handful of times. The chain combines TRBV7-9 with TRBJ2-1; 8 bases map to TRBD2. The ends lost 5 bases at V and 7 bases at J; junction bases unmatched: 10. The CDR3 consists of 15 residues. Germline V gene data show CDR1 as SEHNR and CDR2 as FQNEAQ (reference sequence). The CDR3 sequence: CASSDPGTRVNEQFF. In nucleotides, the CDR3 is TGTGCCAGCAGCGATCCCGGGACTAGGGTAAATGAGCAGTTCTTC.

The table lists this clonotype with many counts. V gene TRBV6-2 or TRBV6-3 combines with J gene TRBJ2-7; D possibly corresponds to TRBD1 (6 bases). Germline V gives CDR1 MNHEY, CDR2 SVGEGT. The CDR3 loop spans 14 amino acids. V was clipped by 2 bases and J by 0 bases, with 8 bases between them. The CDR3 is CASSYRDNSYEQYF. In DNA, the CDR3 is TGTGCCAGCAGTTACCGGGACAACTCCTACGAGCAGTACTTC.

This clonotype was seen many times. The rearrangement uses TRBV4-3 and TRBJ2-5; no clear D. CDR1 is LGHNA, CDR2 YSLEER, per germline. The CDR3 covers 15 residues. V lost 4 bases and J lost 0, with 12 bases in between. The CDR3 is CASSPLLGYQETQYF. The DNA of the CDR3 is TGCGCCAGCAGCCCGCTGCTCGGGTACCAAGAGACCCAGTACTTC.

This clonotype turned up a few times. This rearrangement joins TRBV18 to TRBJ2-2; 8 nucleotides match TRBD1. This CDR3 spans 15 amino acids. J gave up 4 bases and V 5 bases, and 6 bases lay outside the gene matches. Germline V gene lookup returns CDR1 KGHSH and CDR2 LQKENI. CDR3 amino acids: CASSNSGQGTGELFF. CDR3 coding DNA: TGTGCCAGCTCAAACAGCGGACAGGGCACCGGGGAGCTGTTTTTT.

This clonotype was found a few times. The chain couples TRBV19 to TRBJ2-3, with no clear D. Deletions cut 2 bases from V and 1 base from J, with 7 bases between. The CDR3 covers 14 residues. Germline-derived CDR1 and CDR2 are LNHDA and SQIVND (reference sequence). The CDR3 protein is CASSILSGTDTQYF. CDR3 DNA sequence: TGTGCCAGTAGTATACTATCGGGCACAGATACGCAGTATTTT.

This clonotype was seen many times. This chain connects TRBV20-1 to TRBJ2-3; TRBD2 matches at 9 bases. There are 14 residues in the CDR3. Germline V CDR1 and CDR2: DFQATT, SNEGSKA (reference sequence). V lost 5 bases, J lost 1 base, and 4 bases stayed unmatched. This CDR3 reads CSAVLAGRTDTQYF. CDR3 in DNA: TGCAGTGCTGTCCTAGCGGGACGCACAGATACGCAGTATTTT.

The V gene is TRBV4-1, the J gene TRBJ2-7; D not resolved. Germline V CDR1 and CDR2: MGHRA, YSYEKL. CDR3 length: 13 amino acids. With 0 bases removed from V and 3 bases from J, the gap between germline ends came to 6 bases. CDR3 protein: CASSQDLDYEQYF. The CDR3 DNA is TGCGCCAGCAGCCAAGATCTTGACTACGAGCAGTACTTC.

The table lists this clonotype with a few counts. The genes are TRBV20-1 and TRBJ2-7; 8 nucleotides agree with TRBD1. The CDR3 runs 14 residues. V was pared by 6 bases and J by 5 bases, with 12 bases of the junction left unmatched. CDR1 DFQATT and CDR2 SNEGSKA come from the germline V gene (reference sequence). The CDR3 protein is CSAGGQVTPDEQYF. The CDR3 coding sequence is TGCAGTGCCGGGGGACAGGTAACCCCTGACGAGCAGTACTTC.

V and J are TRBV12-3 or TRBV12-4 and TRBJ1-5; D perhaps matches TRBD1 (5 bases). The V gene lost 2 bases and the J gene lost 0 bases, with 11 bases spanning the gap. This CDR3 comprises 16 residues. The CDR3 loop is CASSLRGVVSNQPQHF. The CDR3 region has the DNA TGTGCCAGCAGTTTACGAGGGGTCGTTAGCAATCAGCCCCAGCATTTT.

The CDR3 here is CASSQYRSGPYEQYF. The CDR3 nucleotides are TGCGCCAGCAGCCAATACAGGTCAGGACCCTACGAGCAGTACTTC. This chain joins TRBV4-3 and TRBJ2-7; TRBD1 might be the D (5 bases). Germline loops: CDR1 LGHNA, CDR2 YSLEER. Trimming removed 2 bases from V and 2 bases from J, with 13 bases in between. The CDR3 covers 15 residues.

V and J are TRBV11-2 and TRBJ2-3; D is possibly TRBD2 (6 bases). Germline-derived CDR1 and CDR2 are SGHAT and FQNNGV. V gave up 5 bases and J gave up 6 bases, with 18 bases separating them. There are 15 residues in the CDR3. CDR3 nucleotides: TGTGCCAGCAGCGCTCGGACGGGGAGGTTGGATACGCAGTATTTT. This translates into CASSARTGRLDTQYF.

This clonotype has a handful of counts. The chain joins TRBV7-2 to TRBJ2-7; 9 bases agree with TRBD2. The junction had 3 bases not matched to a gene; V was cut back by 1 base and J by 5 bases. The CDR3 sequence is 14 residues long. CDR1 is SGHTA and CDR2 is FQGNSA in the germline V gene. CDR3 sequence (DNA): TGTGCCAGCAGCTTAGTTAGCGGGAGAAACGAGCAGTACTTC. Translated: CASSLVSGRNEQYF.

This clonotype occurred a few times. This chain links TRBV13 with TRBJ1-3; 10 bases fit TRBD1. With 4 bases clipped from V and 4 bases from J, the junction kept 10 bases outside the gene matches. Germline V gene data show CDR1 as PRHDT and CDR2 as FYEKMQ (reference sequence). The CDR3 extends over 17 amino acids. In DNA form, the CDR3 reads TGTGCCAGCAGCTCGTCCCGGGACAGGGGACCGGGAAACACCATATATTTT. Translating it yields CASSSSRDRGPGNTIYF. Filled out from reference TRBV13 and TRBJ1-3, the complete variable domain reads AAGVIQSPRHLIKEKRETATLKCYPIPRHDTVYWYQQGPGQDPQFLISFYEKMQSDKGSIPDRFSAQQFSDYHSELNMSSLELGDSALYFCASSSSRDRGPGNTIYFGEGSWLTVV.

The chain uses TRBV7-9 and TRBJ1-5, with 7 bases that match TRBD1. Germline assignment: CDR1 SEHNR and CDR2 FQNEAQ (reference sequence). The CDR3 runs 15 residues. J lost 2 bases, V lost 5 bases, and 6 bases had no gene match. CDR3 DNA: TGTGCCAGCAGCGCAGACAGGGAGGGCAATCAGCCCCAGCATTTT. Protein sequence: CASSADREGNQPQHF.

This clonotype was detected ten times or more. The J gene is TRBJ2-3, the V gene TRBV7-9; the D gene is possibly TRBD1 (6 bases). CDR1 SEHNR and CDR2 FQNEAQ come from the germline V gene (reference sequence). The CDR3 contains 14 residues. Trimming removed 6 bases at V and 4 bases at J, with 14 bases between. CDR3 sequence reads: CASRGTGHPDTQYF. The CDR3 DNA reads as TGTGCCAGCAGGGGTACGGGACACCCAGATACGCAGTATTTT. Full variable domain (missing parts from reference TRBV7-9 and TRBJ2-3): DTGVSQNPRHKITKRGQNVTFRCDPISEHNRLYWYRQTLGQGPEFLTYFQNEAQLEKSRLLSDRFSAERPKGSFSTLEIQRTEQGDSAMYLCASRGTGHPDTQYFGPGTRLTVL.

The chain employs TRBV12-3 or TRBV12-4 and TRBJ2-5, with no clear D. V was clipped by 2 bases and J by 5 bases, with 6 bases between them. The CDR3 runs 12 residues. CDR3 loop: CASSLSPETQYF. CDR3 nucleotide sequence: TGTGCCAGCAGTTTAAGTCCCGAGACCCAGTACTTC.